This T cell receptor beta chain derives from a study of beta chain features in type 1 diabetes. Germline V gene lookup returns CDR1 SGHNT and CDR2 YYREEE (reference sequence). V dropped 6 bases and J dropped 6; count of bases not matched to a gene: 11. CDR3 size: 15 residues. Every bit of the isolated RNA underwent reverse transcription, so sequencing read expressed TCRB transcripts. The repertoire was sequenced with immunoSEQ multiplex PCR; TCRdb's copy has only in-frame clones and lacks some. The profile shows 200,000 to 250,000 clones, 11% to 15% of them singletons. CD45RO/CCR7/CD25/CD127/CD95/CD27 sorting isolated CD4+ naive, central memory, regulatory and stem cell-like memory cells. This clone was detected only a few times.

The rearrangement links TRBV5-4 to TRBJ2-3; 9 bases match TRBD2. The source of this sequence is a woman aged 40 to 50 in good health. The specimen was naive CD4+ T cells from blood. The CDR3, as DNA: TGTGCCAGCACTATTGCCGAGCGGGGGGCCGATACGCAGTATTTT. Protein sequence: CASTIAERGADTQYF.